This is a list of T cell receptor beta chains from one sample in a study of identical twins. TCRdb reanalysed the 5' RACE reads using MiXCR and keeps one entry per CDR3 protein. The table includes approximately 700,000 distinct CDR3 sequences, around a sixth detected once. This sample also appeared in a second study, on T cells expressing NK-cell markers.

The specimen was PBMCs. The source of these receptors is a woman aged 18-35 years in good health. Both conserved end residues are part of each CDR3. The size entry is marked missing in some rows and otherwise reads once, few, many or a size class.

j_gene,v_gene,abundance,CDR3aa
TRBJ1-2,TRBV7-2,many,CASSPDRNYGYTF
TRBJ2-7,TRBV11-2,few,CASRGQAALYEQYF
TRBJ2-5,TRBV20-1,NA,CSAHPGPPIETQYF
TRBJ1-2,TRBV6-5,few,CASSYTGGWGYTF
TRBJ2-7,TRBV20-1,few,CSARKREGPYEQYF
TRBJ1-2,TRBV7-3,NA,CASSPQGGGVRGYTF
TRBJ2-2,TRBV4-1,NA,CASSQYGTGNTGELFF
TRBJ2-7,TRBV12-3/TRBV12-4,once,CASSFVVLEQYF
TRBJ2-3,TRBV7-2,NA,CASTLRDTDTQYF
TRBJ1-2,TRBV7-2,few,CASSPTRAPIVRGYTF
TRBJ2-7,TRBV5-1,few,CASSLIGPSYEQYF
TRBJ1-1,TRBV12-3/TRBV12-4,many,CASSPGTGTEAFF
TRBJ1-4,TRBV7-9,NA,CASVRDRGEKLFF